This TCR beta chain was identified during a study of blood T cell repertoires in COVID-19. Study overall: Sites across the United States, Italy and Spain contributed samples from acute and convalescent COVID-19. Sources were T cells, B-cell-depleted T cells, or PBMCs; the material itself was cDNA or gDNA.

The CDR3 runs to 13 residues. The V end was cut by 4 bases, the J end by 2 bases, with 11 bases between. Germline V CDR1 and CDR2: GTSNPN, SVGIG (reference sequence). Points on this clone: The same CDR3 also results from other DNA sequences found in this sample.

In the authors' workflow: It was from reference gene primer amplification that nucleated cell counts were estimated. Profiled with immunoSEQ multiplex PCR; TCRdb holds only in-frame clones, not every one. From that table come the V and J calls and clone size; the DNA was used to work out D and trimming. The data contain 95,000 to 150,000 clones, around 81% of them seen just once; the ten biggest clones take up under 4.5%. The genes are TRBV30 and TRBJ1-1, with a tentative D call TRBD1 (5 bases). The sequencing input was peripheral blood. The sequence was obtained from a woman aged 45-65 years with acute or convalescent COVID-19. In DNA, the CDR3 is TGTGCCTGGACCGCCCAGGGAAACACTGAAGCTTTCTTT. It specifies CAWTAQGNTEAFF.